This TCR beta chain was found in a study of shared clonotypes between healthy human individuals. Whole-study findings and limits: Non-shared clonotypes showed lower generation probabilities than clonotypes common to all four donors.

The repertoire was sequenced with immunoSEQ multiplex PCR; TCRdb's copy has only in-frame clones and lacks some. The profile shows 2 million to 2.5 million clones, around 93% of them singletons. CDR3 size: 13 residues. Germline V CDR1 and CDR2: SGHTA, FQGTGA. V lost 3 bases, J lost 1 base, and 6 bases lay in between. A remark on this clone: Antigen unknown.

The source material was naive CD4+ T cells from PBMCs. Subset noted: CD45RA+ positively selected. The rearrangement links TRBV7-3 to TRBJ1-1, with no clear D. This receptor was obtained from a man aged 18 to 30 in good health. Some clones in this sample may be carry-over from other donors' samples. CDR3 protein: CASSFSQNTEAFF. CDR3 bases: TGTGCCAGCAGCTTTTCCCAGAACACTGAAGCTTTCTTT.